This record looks at one TCR beta chain sequence and its context. Its antigen is unidentified. These data come from a study of a mutant IDH1 vaccine in newly diagnosed glioma. Background on the study: The study held visit V12 at week 35 and visit V13 at week 47. Overall study findings and caveats: Immune responses induced by the vaccine were seen in roughly 93% of patients, spanning multiple MHC alleles.

CDR1 is SNHLY, CDR2 FYNNEI, per germline. The germline V and J ends were trimmed by 4 bases and 2 bases, with 9 bases remaining between them. The CDR3 loop spans 13 amino acids. The repertoire was sequenced with immunoSEQ multiplex PCR; TCRdb's copy has only in-frame clones and lacks some. Of 55,000 to 65,000 clones listed, approximately 80% are singletons. Time point of the sample: week 35, safety follow-up. Each vaccine dose was 300 ug of mutant IDH1 20-mer peptide, with topical imiquimod. There were new WHO grade 3 or 4 astrocytomas in the donors, and these were IDH1-mutant and ATRX-lost. This TCR came from a man in his thirties or forties with glioma. The rearrangement links TRBV2 to TRBJ2-7; D is possibly TRBD1 (5 bases). Sequenced material: PBMCs, taken from a glioma patient whose treatment included an IDH1 peptide vaccine. CDR3 sequence reads: CASSGTGTYEQYF. The CDR3 DNA reads TGTGCCAGCAGTGGAACAGGTACCTACGAGCAGTACTTC. Filled out from reference TRBV2 and TRBJ2-7, the complete variable domain reads EPEVTQTPSHQVTQMGQEVILRCVPISNHLYFYWYRQILGQKVEFLVSFYNNEISEKSEIFDDQFSVERPDGSNFTLKIRSTKLEDSAMYFCASSGTGTYEQYFGPGTRLTVT.